Listed below are T cell receptor beta chains from one sample, sequenced in a study of T cells of healthy individuals. TCRdb reprocessed the 5' RACE reads via MiXCR and lists one record per CDR3 protein. The sample shows around 100,000 distinct CDR3 sequences, 17% of them seen only once. The origin of the receptors is a human donor in good health. The CDR3 runs from the conserved cysteine through the conserved F or W. The D gene is left open where the match is weak. Part of the rows lack a size; the others show once, few, many or a class for expanded clones.

>TRBV11-2|14|TRBJ1-4|.|.
TGTGCCAGCAGCCGGGACAAGAGAAATGAAAAACTGTTTTTT
CASSRDKRNEKLFF
>TRBV28|12|TRBJ2-7|.|many
TGTGCCAGCATGGAGAGCTCCTACGAGCAGTACTTC
CASMESSYEQYF
>TRBV5-1|13|TRBJ1-2|TRBD1|.
TGCGCCAGCAGCTTGGACAGGGGGCTTGGCTACACCTTC
CASSLDRGLGYTF
>TRBV9|14|TRBJ2-5|.|.
TGTGCCAGCAGCGTATCAAGCGGCCAAGAGACCCAGTACTTC
CASSVSSGQETQYF
>TRBV7-2|14|TRBJ2-3|.|.
TGTGCCAGCAGCTTAGCTGGCGGACTAGATACGCAGTATTTT
CASSLAGGLDTQYF
>TRBV6-2/TRBV6-3|14|TRBJ2-3|.|.
TGTGCCAGCAGGAGGAGCGGTAGCACAGATACGCAGTATTTT
CASRRSGSTDTQYF
>TRBV5-6|15|TRBJ2-4|.|few
TGTGCCAGCAGCTTGCTACGGTTAGCCAAAAACATTCAGTACTTC
CASSLLRLAKNIQYF
>TRBV19|15|TRBJ2-1|TRBD2|many
TGTGCCAGTAGTGCGGGACTAGCGTTCTACAATGAGCAGTTCTTC
CASSAGLAFYNEQFF
>TRBV18|12|TRBJ2-1|.|few
TGTGCCAGCTCAACCCTTGGGCATGAGCAGTTCTTC
CASSTLGHEQFF
>TRBV21-1|11|TRBJ1-4|.|.
TGTGCCGCCCGCACGGGGGAAAAACTGTTTTTT
CAARTGEKLFF
>TRBV5-1|14|TRBJ1-1|.|few
TGCGCCAGCAGCCCCATTCGAGGCCTCACTGAAGCTTTCTTT
CASSPIRGLTEAFF
>TRBV4-1|16|TRBJ2-1|.|.
TGCGCCAGCAGTCTCAACGGCTTAGGCGGCTACAATGAGCAGTTCTTC
CASSLNGLGGYNEQFF
>TRBV3-1|12|TRBJ1-2|.|many
TGTGCCAGCAGCCACGGCATCGGCGGCTACACCTTC
CASSHGIGGYTF
>TRBV6-2/TRBV6-3|13|TRBJ2-1|TRBD1|few
TGTGCCAGCGTCCTCCGGGACAGCAATGAGCAGTTCTTC
CASVLRDSNEQFF
>TRBV2|16|TRBJ2-3|TRBD1|.
TGTGCCAGCCAAAGAGGGACAGGGTGGGTCGGAGATACGCAGTATTTT
CASQRGTGWVGDTQYF
>TRBV7-2|16|TRBJ2-5|.|.
TGTGCCAGCAGCTTTAATGGAGGGACACCCGAAGAGACCCAGTACTTC
CASSFNGGTPEETQYF
>TRBV7-2|15|TRBJ1-2|.|few
TGTGCCAGCAGCTTAGAGAGACAGGATTACTATGGCTACACCTTC
CASSLERQDYYGYTF
>TRBV24-1|13|TRBJ2-7|.|.
TGTGCCACCAGTACCCGGAGCTCCTACGAGCAGTACTTC
CATSTRSSYEQYF
>TRBV14|17|TRBJ1-1|.|few
TGTGCCAGCAGCCAAGATCTTCCCAGATTCATGAACACTGAAGCTTTCTTT
CASSQDLPRFMNTEAFF
>TRBV6-4|22|TRBJ2-7|TRBD2|many
TGTGCCAGCAGAACTCCCGAGGGACTAGCGGGAACATTGTGTAGATTTACCTACGAGCAGTACTTC
CASRTPEGLAGTLCRFTYEQYF
>TRBV9|13|TRBJ2-5|.|.
TGTGCCAGCAGCGGGGATTGGGGGGAGCCCCAGTACTTC
CASSGDWGEPQYF
>TRBV14|13|TRBJ1-5|.|many
TGTGCCAGCAGCCAGGGGCAGGGTCAGCCCCAGCATTTT
CASSQGQGQPQHF
>TRBV24-1|16|TRBJ2-1|.|.
TGTGCCACCAGTGACCCCGGGGGTGGGGTCTACAATGAGCAGTTCTTC
CATSDPGGGVYNEQFF
>TRBV7-2|16|TRBJ1-6|.|few
TGTGCCAGCAGCTTAAATTCAGGGGTTCGGAATTCACCCCTCCACTTT
CASSLNSGVRNSPLHF